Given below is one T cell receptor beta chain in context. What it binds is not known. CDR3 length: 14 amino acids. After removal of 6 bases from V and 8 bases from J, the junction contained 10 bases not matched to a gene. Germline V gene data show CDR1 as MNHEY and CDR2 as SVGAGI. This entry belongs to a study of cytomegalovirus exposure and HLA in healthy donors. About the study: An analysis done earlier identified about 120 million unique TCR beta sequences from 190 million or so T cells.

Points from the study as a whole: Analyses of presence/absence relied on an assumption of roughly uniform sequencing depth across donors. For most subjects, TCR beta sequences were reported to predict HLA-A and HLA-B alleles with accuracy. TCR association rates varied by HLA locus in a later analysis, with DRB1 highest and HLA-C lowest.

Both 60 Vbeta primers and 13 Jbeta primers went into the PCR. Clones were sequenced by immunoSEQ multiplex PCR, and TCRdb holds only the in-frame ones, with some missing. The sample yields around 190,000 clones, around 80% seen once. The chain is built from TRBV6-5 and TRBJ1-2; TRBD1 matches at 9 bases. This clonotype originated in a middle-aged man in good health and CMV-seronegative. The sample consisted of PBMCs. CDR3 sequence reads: CASSNAGTGLGYTF. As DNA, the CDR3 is TGTGCCAGCAGCAACGCCGGGACAGGGCTCGGCTACACCTTC.